Sequencing of this T cell receptor beta chain was carried out in a study of T cell responses to AZD1222 COVID-19 vaccine. Note on this clone: Its target is unknown.

TCRdb's copy holds only in-frame clones and misses some; the assay was immunoSEQ multiplex PCR. The sample carries roughly 130,000 clones, about 86% recorded once. General observations from the study: The study identified only six AZD1222 recipients as seropositive at baseline.

Between the trimmed V and J ends, which lost 7 bases and 11 bases, there was a span of 18 bases. From germline, CDR1 is LNHDA and CDR2 SQIVND (reference sequence). The CDR3 extends over 14 amino acids. The sequence derives from an adult in good health. The chain combines TRBV19 with TRBJ1-6; D is unclear. The source material was peripheral blood, sampled on day 0 of AZD1222 vaccination. CDR3 nucleotide sequence: TGTGCCAGTACCTATACCGGGATCTCGGCACCCCTCCACTTT. It yields the protein CASTYTGISAPLHF.